This T cell receptor (beta chain) was obtained from a study of blood T cell repertoires in COVID-19. Study information: COVID-19 samples, acute and convalescent, were from the United States, Italy and Spain. From T cells, B-cell-depleted T cells, or PBMCs came the material, which was cDNA or gDNA.

Germline lookup yields CDR1 MNHNY and CDR2 SVGAGI (reference sequence). This CDR3 has 15 residues. The V and J ends lost 5 bases and 5 bases respectively, with 18 bases between them. Per the study methods: Cell counts per sample came from amplifying reference gene primers. Sequencing used immunoSEQ multiplex PCR; TCRdb keeps in-frame clones, though not all of them. V, J and clone size derive from that table, while D and trimming were established from the DNA sequence. Of approximately 120,000 clones in the sample, around 84% were seen once. The sample consisted of peripheral blood. This clonotype originated in an elderly woman with active or convalescent COVID-19. The V gene is TRBV6-6, the J gene TRBJ1-2; D is unclear. In DNA form, the CDR3 reads TGTGCCAGCAGTGCCGACTCTCCCGACGGGTATGGCTACACCTTC. Amino acid sequence: CASSADSPDGYGYTF.